This record concerns one T cell receptor beta chain sequence. These data are taken from a study of blood T cell repertoires in COVID-19. Turning to the study itself: From the United States, Italy and Spain came samples of acute and convalescent COVID-19. Sources were T cells, B-cell-depleted T cells, or PBMCs; the material itself was cDNA or gDNA.

Original methodology: Cell counts per sample came from amplifying reference gene primers. Sequencing used immunoSEQ multiplex PCR; TCRdb keeps in-frame clones, though not all of them. V, J and clone size are taken as reported in that table, and D and trimming were inferred from the DNA itself. The sample has 65,000 or so clones; approximately 83% are singletons. V lost 0 bases, J lost 0 bases, and 11 bases lay in between. The germline gives CDR1 SGHRS, CDR2 YFSETQ. This CDR3 region has 16 residues. Material for sequencing was peripheral blood. The chain joins TRBV5-1 to TRBJ2-3, with D possibly being TRBD2 (6 bases). The source of this sequence is a man aged 30 to 45 with COVID-19, enrolled during active disease. CDR3: CASSLGGSGSTDTQYF. CDR3 bases: TGCGCCAGCAGCTTGGGAGGTAGCGGAAGCACAGATACGCAGTATTTT.